Sequencing of this TCR beta chain was carried out in a study of OX40 agonist ivuxolimab in advanced cancers. For the study at large: With ivuxolimab, an agonistic anti-OX40 (CD134) antibody, patients were treated.

Libraries were prepared by immunoSEQ multiplex PCR; TCRdb keeps only in-frame clonotypes and omits some of them. This sample has roughly 91,000 clones, with about 90% found just once. J gave up 0 bases and V 2 bases, and 7 bases lay outside the gene matches. CDR1 and CDR2 from the germline V gene are SGHRS and YFSETQ. This CDR3 spans 16 amino acids. The source is an adult with an advanced solid tumor such as melanoma, head and neck, liver or kidney cancer. This chain links TRBV5-1 with TRBJ1-2, with 7 positions matching TRBD1. This specimen consisted of CD4+ or CD8+ T cells sorted from blood, obtained in a trial of the OX40 agonist ivuxolimab. The CDR3 sequence is CASSFSWDSPNYGYTF. CDR3 coding DNA: TGCGCCAGCAGCTTCTCATGGGACAGTCCTAACTATGGCTACACCTTC.